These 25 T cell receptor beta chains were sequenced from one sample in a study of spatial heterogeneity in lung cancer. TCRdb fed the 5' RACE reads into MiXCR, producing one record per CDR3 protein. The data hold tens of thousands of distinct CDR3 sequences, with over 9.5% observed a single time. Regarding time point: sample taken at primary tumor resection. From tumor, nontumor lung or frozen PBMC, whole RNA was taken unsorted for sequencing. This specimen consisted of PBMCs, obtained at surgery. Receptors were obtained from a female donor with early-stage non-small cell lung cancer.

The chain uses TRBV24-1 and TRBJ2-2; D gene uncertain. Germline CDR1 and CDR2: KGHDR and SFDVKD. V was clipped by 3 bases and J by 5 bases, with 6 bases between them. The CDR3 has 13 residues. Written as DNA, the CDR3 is TGTGCCACCAGTGATATGGGGACCGGGGAGCTGTTTTTT. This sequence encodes CATSDMGTGELFF.

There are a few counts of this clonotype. CDR3 sequence reads: CATSDGTGGFEQYF. The CDR3 nucleotides read TGTGCCACCAGTGACGGGACAGGGGGCTTCGAGCAGTACTTC. The rearrangement uses TRBV24-1 and TRBJ2-7; TRBD1 matches 12 bases. The germline V gene encodes CDR1 KGHDR and CDR2 SFDVKD. This CDR3 has 14 residues. With V trimmed by 4 bases and J by 6 bases, 3 bases remained unmatched.

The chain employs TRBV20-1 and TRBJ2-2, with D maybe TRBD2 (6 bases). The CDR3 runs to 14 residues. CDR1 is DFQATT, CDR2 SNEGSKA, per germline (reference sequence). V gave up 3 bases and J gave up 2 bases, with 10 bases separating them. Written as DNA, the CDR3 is TGCAGTGCTAGTGGAGGGCCTAACACCGGGGAGCTGTTTTTT. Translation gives CSASGGPNTGELFF.

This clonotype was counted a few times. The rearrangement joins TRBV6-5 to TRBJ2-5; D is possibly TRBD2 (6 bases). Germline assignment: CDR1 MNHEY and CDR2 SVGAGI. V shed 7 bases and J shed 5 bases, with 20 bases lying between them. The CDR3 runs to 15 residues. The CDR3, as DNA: TGTGCCAGCACCCTGCGCCAAGGGAGGAGGGAGACCCAGTACTTC. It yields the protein CASTLRQGRRETQYF.

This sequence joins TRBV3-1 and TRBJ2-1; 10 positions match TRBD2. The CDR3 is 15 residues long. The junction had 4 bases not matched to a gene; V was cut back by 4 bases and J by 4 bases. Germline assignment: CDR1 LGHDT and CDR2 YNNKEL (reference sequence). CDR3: CASSLAGGGYNEQFF. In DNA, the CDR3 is TGTGCCAGCAGCCTAGCGGGGGGAGGATACAATGAGCAGTTCTTC.

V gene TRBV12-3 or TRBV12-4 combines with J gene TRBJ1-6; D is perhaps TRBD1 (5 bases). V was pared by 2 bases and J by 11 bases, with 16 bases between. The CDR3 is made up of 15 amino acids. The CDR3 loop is CASSLSAGAGPPLHF. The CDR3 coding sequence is TGTGCCAGCAGTTTATCGGCGGGAGCAGGGCCACCCCTCCACTTT.

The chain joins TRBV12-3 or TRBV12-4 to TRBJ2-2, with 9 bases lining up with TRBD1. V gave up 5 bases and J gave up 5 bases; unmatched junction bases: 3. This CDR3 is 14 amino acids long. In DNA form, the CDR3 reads TGTGCCAGCAGTACTGGACAGGGGACCGGGGAGCTGTTTTTT. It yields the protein CASSTGQGTGELFF.

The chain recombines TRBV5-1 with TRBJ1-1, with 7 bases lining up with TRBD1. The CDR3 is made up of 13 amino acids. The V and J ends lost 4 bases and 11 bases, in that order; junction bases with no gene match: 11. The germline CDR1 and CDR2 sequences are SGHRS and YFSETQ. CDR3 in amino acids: CASSTGQVGVAFF. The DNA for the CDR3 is TGCGCCAGCAGCACTGGACAGGTGGGGGTGGCTTTCTTT.

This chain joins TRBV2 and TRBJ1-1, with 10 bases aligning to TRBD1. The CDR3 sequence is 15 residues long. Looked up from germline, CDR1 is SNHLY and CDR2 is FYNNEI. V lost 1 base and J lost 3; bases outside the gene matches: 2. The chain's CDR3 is CASSEGQGADTEAFF. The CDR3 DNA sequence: TGTGCCAGCAGTGAAGGACAGGGGGCAGACACTGAAGCTTTCTTT.

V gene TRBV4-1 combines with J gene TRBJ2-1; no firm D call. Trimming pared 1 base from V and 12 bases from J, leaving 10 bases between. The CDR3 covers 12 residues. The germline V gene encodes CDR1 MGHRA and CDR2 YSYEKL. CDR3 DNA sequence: TGCGCCAGCAGCCAAGCTCTGTCTAGGCAGTTCTTC. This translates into CASSQALSRQFF.

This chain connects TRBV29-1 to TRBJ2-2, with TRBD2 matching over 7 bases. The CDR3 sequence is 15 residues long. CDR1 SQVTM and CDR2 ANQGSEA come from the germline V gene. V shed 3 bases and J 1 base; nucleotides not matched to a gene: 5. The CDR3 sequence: CSVEFGEGNTGELFF. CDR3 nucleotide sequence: TGCAGCGTTGAGTTCGGGGAGGGGAACACCGGGGAGCTGTTTTTT.

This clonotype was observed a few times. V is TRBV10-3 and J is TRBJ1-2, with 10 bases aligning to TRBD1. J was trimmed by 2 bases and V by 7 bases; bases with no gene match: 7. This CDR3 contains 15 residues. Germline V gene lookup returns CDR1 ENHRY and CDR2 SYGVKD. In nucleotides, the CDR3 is TGTGCCATCACCGAAGGACAGGGGGGGAACTATGGCTACACCTTC. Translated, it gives CAITEGQGGNYGYTF.

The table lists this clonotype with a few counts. CDR3 region: CASRAHNTGELFF. The CDR3 nucleotides read TGTGCCAGCAGGGCACACAACACCGGGGAGCTGTTTTTT. The chain links TRBV28 to TRBJ2-2; no clear D gene. V was pared by 6 bases and J by 2 bases, with 7 bases between. Germline loops: CDR1 MDHEN, CDR2 SYDVKM. The CDR3 sequence is 13 residues long.

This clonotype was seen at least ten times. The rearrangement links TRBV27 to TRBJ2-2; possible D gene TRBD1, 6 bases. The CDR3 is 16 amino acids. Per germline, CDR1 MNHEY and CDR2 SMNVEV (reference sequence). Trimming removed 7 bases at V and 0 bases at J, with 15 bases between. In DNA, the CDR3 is TGTGCCAGCAAAATTGCCGGGACAACGAACACCGGGGAGCTGTTTTTT. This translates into CASKIAGTTNTGELFF.

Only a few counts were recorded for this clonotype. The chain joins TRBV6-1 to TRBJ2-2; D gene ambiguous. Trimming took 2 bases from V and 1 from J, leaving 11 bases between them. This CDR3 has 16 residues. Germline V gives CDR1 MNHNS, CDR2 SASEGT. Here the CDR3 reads CASSEFADWNTGELFF. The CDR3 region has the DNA TGTGCCAGCAGTGAATTTGCAGATTGGAACACCGGGGAGCTGTTTTTT.

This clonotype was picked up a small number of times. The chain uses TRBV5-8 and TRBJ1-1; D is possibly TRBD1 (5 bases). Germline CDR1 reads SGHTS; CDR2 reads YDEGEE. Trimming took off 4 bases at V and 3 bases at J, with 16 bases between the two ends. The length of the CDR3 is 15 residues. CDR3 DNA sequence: TGTGCCAGCAGCCCGCCGGACATCCCCTACACTGAAGCTTTCTTT. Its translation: CASSPPDIPYTEAFF.

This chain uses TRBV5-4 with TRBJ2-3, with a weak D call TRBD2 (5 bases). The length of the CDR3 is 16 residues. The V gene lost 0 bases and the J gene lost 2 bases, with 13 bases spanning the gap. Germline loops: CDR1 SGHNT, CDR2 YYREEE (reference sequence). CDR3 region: CASSLGQDLDTDTQYF. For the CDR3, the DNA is TGTGCCAGCAGCTTGGGGCAGGACTTAGACACAGATACGCAGTATTTT.

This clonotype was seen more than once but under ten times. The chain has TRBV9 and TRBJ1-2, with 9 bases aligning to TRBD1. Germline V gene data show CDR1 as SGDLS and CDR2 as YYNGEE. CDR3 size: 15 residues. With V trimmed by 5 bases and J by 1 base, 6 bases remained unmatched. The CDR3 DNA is TGTGCCAGCAGTCCCGGGACAGGGATTAACTATGGCTACACCTTC. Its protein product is CASSPGTGINYGYTF.

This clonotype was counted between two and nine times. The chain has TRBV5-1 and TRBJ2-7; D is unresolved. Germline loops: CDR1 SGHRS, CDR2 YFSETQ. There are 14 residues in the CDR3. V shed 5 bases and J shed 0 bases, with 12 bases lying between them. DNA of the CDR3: TGCGCCAGCAGACCCGCAGTTAGCTCCTACGAGCAGTACTTC. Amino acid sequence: CASRPAVSSYEQYF.

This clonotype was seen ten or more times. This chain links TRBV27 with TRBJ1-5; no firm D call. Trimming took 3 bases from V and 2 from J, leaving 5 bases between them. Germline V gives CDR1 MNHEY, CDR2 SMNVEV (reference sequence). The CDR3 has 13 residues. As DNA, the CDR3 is TGTGCCAGCAGTTTGATGGGCAATCAGCCCCAGCATTTT. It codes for CASSLMGNQPQHF.

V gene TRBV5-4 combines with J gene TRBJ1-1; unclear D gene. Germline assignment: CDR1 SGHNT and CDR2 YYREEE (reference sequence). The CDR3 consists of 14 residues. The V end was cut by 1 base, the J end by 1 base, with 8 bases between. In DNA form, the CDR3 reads TGTGCCAGCAGCTTGAAGGGCTCGAACACTGAAGCTTTCTTT. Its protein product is CASSLKGSNTEAFF.

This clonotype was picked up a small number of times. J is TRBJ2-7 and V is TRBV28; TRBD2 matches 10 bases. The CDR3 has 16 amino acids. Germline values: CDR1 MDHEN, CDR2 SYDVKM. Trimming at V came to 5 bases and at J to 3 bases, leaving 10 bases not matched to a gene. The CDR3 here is CASSRPQLAGSYEQYF. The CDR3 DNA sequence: TGTGCCAGCAGTCGCCCTCAACTAGCGGGGAGCTACGAGCAGTACTTC.

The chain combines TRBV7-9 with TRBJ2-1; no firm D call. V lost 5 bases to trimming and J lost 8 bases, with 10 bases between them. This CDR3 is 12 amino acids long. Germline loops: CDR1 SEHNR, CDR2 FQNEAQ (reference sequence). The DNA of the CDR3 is TGTGCCAGCAGCCCCTCGGCGCATGAGCAGTTCTTC. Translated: CASSPSAHEQFF.

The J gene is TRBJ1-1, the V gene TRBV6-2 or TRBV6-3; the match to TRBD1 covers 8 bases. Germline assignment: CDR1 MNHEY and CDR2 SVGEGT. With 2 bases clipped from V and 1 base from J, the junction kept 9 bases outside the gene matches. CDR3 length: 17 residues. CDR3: CASSYEAGGARNTEAFF. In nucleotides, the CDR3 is TGTGCCAGCAGTTACGAGGCAGGGGGCGCCCGGAACACTGAAGCTTTCTTT.

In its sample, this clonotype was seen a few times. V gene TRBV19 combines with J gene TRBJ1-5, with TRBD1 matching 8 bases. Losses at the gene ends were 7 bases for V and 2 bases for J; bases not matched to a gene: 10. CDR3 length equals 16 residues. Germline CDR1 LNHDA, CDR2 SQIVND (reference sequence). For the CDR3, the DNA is TGTGCCAGTACCTCCTTCGACAGGGGAGGCAATCAGCCCCAGCATTTT. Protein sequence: CASTSFDRGGNQPQHF.